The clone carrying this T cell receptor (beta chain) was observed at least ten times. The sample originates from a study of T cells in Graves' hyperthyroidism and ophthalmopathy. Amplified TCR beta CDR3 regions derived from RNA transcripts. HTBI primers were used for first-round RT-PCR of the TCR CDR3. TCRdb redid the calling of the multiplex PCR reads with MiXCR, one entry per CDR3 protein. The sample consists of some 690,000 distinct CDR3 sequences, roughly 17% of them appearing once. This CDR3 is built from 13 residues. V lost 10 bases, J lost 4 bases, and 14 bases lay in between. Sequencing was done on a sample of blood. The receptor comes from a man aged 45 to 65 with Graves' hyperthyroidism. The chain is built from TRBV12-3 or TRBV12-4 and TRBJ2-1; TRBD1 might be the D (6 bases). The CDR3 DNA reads TGTGCCACGACTCCACAGGGATACAATGAGCAGTTCTTC. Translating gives CATTPQGYNEQFF.